This paragraph reports one TCR beta chain. The antigen remains undetermined. TCRdb keeps only in-frame clones here, not all; method: immunoSEQ multiplex PCR. The sample shows about 48,000 clones, about 94% of them seen only once. This CDR3 has 15 amino acids. V shed 3 bases and J shed 5 bases, with 16 bases lying between them. Germline V gene lookup returns CDR1 SEHNR and CDR2 FQNEAQ (reference sequence). The sample originates from a study of T cell therapy after organ transplantation. Study overall: Up to 6 doses were given at 2-week intervals.

The starting material was CD8+ T cells from blood, obtained before autologous CMV-specific T cell therapy. The sequence was collected from a human patient who had received a solid organ transplant and had CMV disease. The chain joins TRBV7-9 to TRBJ1-2; no clear D gene. The CDR3 loop is CASSFLTEPVYGYTF. In DNA, the CDR3 is TGTGCCAGCAGCTTTCTCACTGAACCGGTTTATGGCTACACCTTC.